The T cell receptor (beta chain) under discussion was sequenced for a study of T cells in Graves' hyperthyroidism and ophthalmopathy. This clonotype appeared many times. The antigen remains unidentified. Overall study results and limits: Blood also carried most thyroid clonotypes expanded above 0.001. Ophthalmopathy, as predicted by the model, came a median about seven months after the prediction.

Between the trimmed V and J ends, which lost 2 bases and 1 base, there was a span of 11 bases. The germline V gene has CDR1 SEHNR and CDR2 FQNEAQ (reference sequence). The CDR3 has 15 residues. Clinical symptoms, serum thyroxine and TRAb, thyroid ultrasound and orbital computed tomography were used for the diagnoses. Fresh peripheral blood, around 9.3 ml, was the source of the PBMCs. Authors of the study amplified TCR beta CDR3 regions from RNA transcripts. The HTBI set primed first-round TCR CDR3 RT-PCR. TCRdb used MiXCR to reprocess the multiplex PCR reads, holding one entry per CDR3 protein. The table records around 800,000 distinct CDR3 sequences, roughly 37% of them present only once.

Source material: blood. The sequence was collected from a man aged 18 to 29 with Graves' hyperthyroidism. The chain links TRBV7-9 to TRBJ1-1; no clear D gene. The CDR3 spells CASSLSSTGNTEAFF. The DNA of the CDR3 is TGTGCCAGCAGCTTATCCTCGACGGGGAACACTGAAGCTTTCTTT.